The sequence of this TCR beta chain was determined in a study of siplizumab effects on memory and regulatory T cells (dated by TCRdb to between 2018 and 2021). Concerning the study at large: The effect of the anti-CD2 antibody siplizumab on alloreactive T-cell subsets was examined in allogeneic mixed lymphocyte reactions constructed from human PBMCs. Results the study describes overall, beyond this receptor: A naive or memory phenotype could not be assigned to roughly 75-96% of proliferating CD4+ or CD8+ clones. Siplizumab significantly reduced the cumulative frequency of alloreactive sequences traceable to unstimulated CD4+ memory T cells. Greater diversity appeared to be present in unstimulated naive T cells than in memory T cells, and a substantial contribution to the alloresponse seemed to be made by naive cells. Among mappable alloreactive CD4+ clones, an average Treg-derived fraction of over 60% was observed with siplizumab, compared with roughly 27% in control reactions. The suppressive function of proliferating Tregs from siplizumab cultures was not functionally confirmed. Sequences below about 10^-5 frequency were poorly captured, so only a minor fraction of alloreactive clones could be mapped to unstimulated subsets.

Libraries were built with the immunoSEQ multiplex PCR assay. About 10^5 TCR templates per sample were assayed by the deep sequencing platform. Genomic DNA extracted from sorted T cells was used for TCRbeta CDR3 sequencing. Processing in the source paper ran as follows. The R programming language was used for clonal analysis of the TCRbeta CDR3 data. Alloreactive CD4+ and CD8+ clones were identified by comparing unstimulated samples to CFSE-low samples taken after the reaction. By matching sequences to the repertoires of sorted unstimulated Treg and non-Treg cells, each alloreactive CD4+ clone was assigned a regulatory or non-regulatory origin. Held by TCRdb, this immuneACCESS table contains in-frame sequences only and omits some clones. Under half of the omission traces to an unresolved V gene where checked; the cause of the rest is unknown. V, J and clone size are taken as reported in that table, and D and trimming were inferred from the DNA itself. This sample lists about 110,000 clones; about 92% were detected once. The top ten constitute 0.6% to 0.8% of the sample.

Sorted unstimulated T cells and proliferating T cells recovered from mixed lymphocyte reactions underwent TCRbeta CDR3 sequencing. Fresh whole blood from around 11 HLA-typed healthy donors was used to isolate PBMCs. To map where alloreactive clones came from, CD4+ regulatory T cells in the unstimulated state were FACS-sorted. Trimming removed 1 base from V and 13 bases from J, leaving 11 bases between the germline ends. CDR1 and CDR2, per the germline V gene (reference sequence), are SGHAT and FQDESV. From its cysteine to its phenylalanine, the CDR3 spans 12 amino acids. Here the CDR3 DNA is all that survives: 36 bases in frame from base 1. Concerning this clone itself: Its recognized antigen is unknown. No much larger clonotype is one base removed from it; base qualities were not supplied.

Sequencing was carried out using Tregs sorted from blood. This TCR came from a human donor in good health. The chain is made from TRBV11-1 and TRBJ2-1; TRBD1 could be the D gene, as 6 bases match. The CDR3 reads as follows: CASSLGRGHQFF. In nucleotide form, the sequence is TGTGCCAGCAGCTTAGGCAGGGGACACCAGTTCTTC.